This TCR beta chain comes out of a study of shared clonotypes between healthy human individuals. The study, taken as a whole, reports: Naive subsets generally had larger estimated richness than memory subsets.

Libraries were prepared by immunoSEQ multiplex PCR; TCRdb keeps only in-frame clonotypes and omits some of them. The sample carries about 2 million clones, approximately 94% recorded once. CD8 cells regarded as naive lacked CD45RO, were positively chosen for CCR7, and omitted terminally differentiated effector memory CD45RA+ cells. Details on this clone: Antigen unknown.

V was pared by 3 bases and J by 6 bases, with 4 bases of the junction left unmatched. Germline CDR1 SEHNR, CDR2 FQNEAQ (reference sequence). The CDR3 loop spans 13 amino acids. The clonotype was recovered from a man younger than 35 in good health. Sample: naive CD8+ T cells sorted from blood. The J gene is TRBJ2-7, the V gene TRBV7-9, with 8 bases aligning to TRBD2. CDR3 sequence (DNA): TGTGCCAGCAGCTTCGGGGGGGCTGGCGAGCAGTACTTC. It encodes CASSFGGAGEQYF.